This entry lists 10 T cell receptor beta chains sequenced from one sample in a study of shared clonotypes between healthy human individuals. TCRdb's table, derived via immunoSEQ multiplex PCR, lists solely in-frame clones and lacks some. The data hold roughly 2.6 million clones, with roughly 92% observed a single time. Input material: naive CD4+ T cells sorted from blood. This sample's subset: CD45RA+ positively selected. The receptors shown here come from a man aged 18 to 35 in good health.

V and J are TRBV5-8 and TRBJ1-4; 11 bases match TRBD1. J was trimmed by 8 bases and V by 4 bases; bases with no gene match: 4. The CDR3 has 14 amino acids. The germline gives CDR1 SGHTS, CDR2 YDEGEE. As DNA, the CDR3 is TGTGCCAGCAGCCGCAGGACAGGGGGCGAAAAACTGTTTTTT. Protein product: CASSRRTGGEKLFF.

The gene calls are TRBV6-5 and TRBJ1-5; unclear D gene. This CDR3 has 14 residues. Between the trimmed V and J ends, which lost 5 bases and 6 bases, there was a span of 14 bases. Per the germline V gene, CDR1 is MNHEY and CDR2 is SVGAGI. The CDR3 DNA is TGTGCCAGCAGTCCCGGCGGTGGGCGTCAGCCCCAGCATTTT. Its protein is CASSPGGGRQPQHF.

The chain joins TRBV5-5 to TRBJ1-2; D is undetermined. Germline V gene lookup returns CDR1 SGHKS and CDR2 YYEKEE (reference sequence). This CDR3 contains 17 residues. V was trimmed by 0 bases and J by 8 bases, leaving 23 bases between them. CDR3 sequence reads: CASSLVAQPKSLGGYTF. The CDR3 bases are TGTGCCAGCAGCTTGGTAGCGCAGCCAAAAAGCCTGGGGGGCTACACCTTC.

The chain recombines TRBV6-6 with TRBJ1-5, with TRBD1 matching 9 bases. V lost 6 bases to trimming and J lost 6 bases; unmatched junction nucleotides: 9. In germline, CDR1 is MNHNY, CDR2 SVGAGI (reference sequence). This CDR3 spans 15 amino acids. The CDR3 bases are TGTGCCAGCAGCTCGGGACAGGGAGTGGGTCAGCCCCAGCATTTT. Protein product: CASSSGQGVGQPQHF.

This chain uses TRBV4-1 with TRBJ1-4; D unclear. From germline, CDR1 is MGHRA and CDR2 YSYEKL. Trimming removed 1 base from V and 8 bases from J, with 20 bases in between. CDR3 size: 17 residues. CDR3 protein: CASSQVAREGYGEKLFF. Here the CDR3 DNA reads TGCGCCAGCAGCCAAGTCGCCCGAGAAGGGTACGGGGAAAAACTGTTTTTT.

The V call is TRBV19, the J call TRBJ1-2; D may be TRBD1 (5 bases). Germline CDR1 and CDR2: LNHDA and SQIVND (reference sequence). The CDR3 is made up of 13 amino acids. V lost 5 bases and J 0 bases, leaving 7 bases between the germline ends. The CDR3 DNA follows: TGTGCCAGTAGTGACAGTCCTAACTATGGCTACACCTTC. It codes for CASSDSPNYGYTF.

This sequence joins TRBV7-2 and TRBJ1-2; 8 positions match TRBD1. The J segment lost 7 bases and the V segment lost 3 bases, leaving 7 bases of the junction unmatched. There are 14 residues in the CDR3. CDR1 is SGHTA and CDR2 is FQGNSA in the germline V gene. Written as DNA, the CDR3 is TGTGCCAGCAGCTTCGGACAGGGCTTAACTGGCTACACCTTC. As protein: CASSFGQGLTGYTF.

V usage is TRBV4-1 and J usage is TRBJ2-1; no definite D call. Trimming pared 2 bases from V and 6 bases from J, leaving 14 bases between. Germline V gives CDR1 MGHRA, CDR2 YSYEKL. The CDR3 sequence is 15 residues long. CDR3: CASSQLSNTGNEQFF. In nucleotides, the CDR3 is TGCGCCAGCAGCCAACTCTCTAACACTGGCAATGAGCAGTTCTTC.

This chain connects TRBV4-3 to TRBJ2-7; D is uncertain. Germline V lookup: CDR1 LGHNA, CDR2 YSLEER. The CDR3 extends over 14 amino acids. V lost 2 bases to trimming and J lost 6 bases, with 14 bases between them. The CDR3 region is CASSQQSFDLEQYF. The CDR3 DNA sequence: TGCGCCAGCAGCCAACAAAGCTTTGACCTCGAGCAGTACTTC.

J is TRBJ2-7 and V is TRBV5-1; tentatively, D is TRBD1 (5 bases). Trimming left V 0 bases short and J 4 bases short, with 14 bases between. Germline V gene lookup returns CDR1 SGHRS and CDR2 YFSETQ. The CDR3 has 15 residues. CDR3 sequence reads: CASSLGGQGWYEQYF. The CDR3 DNA follows: TGCGCCAGCAGCTTGGGTGGGCAGGGTTGGTACGAGCAGTACTTC.